This TCR beta chain was captured in a study of shared clonotypes between healthy human individuals. Findings of the study overall: Against clonotypes common to all four donors, non-shared ones had lower generation probabilities.

TCRdb's copy holds only in-frame clones and misses some; the assay was immunoSEQ multiplex PCR. The sample holds 400,000 to 600,000 clones, 95% to 97% seen once. This clone has just one count. As yet, its antigen is unknown. CDR3 length equals 16 residues. V trimming: 6 bases; J trimming: 4 bases; junction bases outside the gene matches: 10. The germline CDR1 and CDR2 sequences are SGHKS and YYEKEE (reference sequence). This rearrangement joins TRBV5-5 to TRBJ2-1; 10 nucleotides line up with TRBD2. Sequencing was carried out using naive CD4+ T cells sorted from blood. Described subset: CD45RA+ positively selected. The TCR comes from a woman in her twenties or thirties in good health. DNA of the CDR3: TGTGCCAGCACCGAAGCCGGGACTAGCGTATACAATGAGCAGTTCTTC. The encoded protein is CASTEAGTSVYNEQFF.